This passage covers 12 T cell receptor beta chains from one sample sequenced in a study of blood T cells in healthy people across ages. The use of a sample-barcoded 5' primer and a J-beta primer mix characterized a second PCR of about 7 to 12 cycles. Each CDR3 protein gets one entry after TCRdb re-called the 5' RACE reads with MiXCR. The data hold around 600,000 distinct CDR3 sequences, with 40% to 50% observed a single time. Sequencing input: blood. These receptors were collected from a man older than 75 in good health.

The chain employs TRBV9 and TRBJ2-1; tentatively, D is TRBD1 or TRBD2 (5 bases each). Trimming removed 7 bases from V and 2 bases from J, with 16 bases in between. CDR3 length: 15 amino acids. Germline V lookup: CDR1 SGDLS, CDR2 YYNGEE. The chain's CDR3 is CASGRGATAYNEQFF. CDR3 nucleotide sequence: TGTGCCAGCGGGAGAGGGGCAACCGCCTACAATGAGCAGTTCTTC.

A few counts support this clonotype. This chain uses TRBV2 with TRBJ2-3; possibly TRBD1 or TRBD2 for D (5 bases each). The CDR3 extends over 13 amino acids. V was pared by 3 bases and J by 4 bases, with 8 bases between. From germline, CDR1 is SNHLY and CDR2 FYNNEI. Here the CDR3 reads CASSDQGADTQYF. CDR3 in DNA: TGTGCCAGCAGTGATCAGGGAGCAGATACGCAGTATTTT.

The chain has TRBV12-5 and TRBJ2-4; perhaps TRBD1 as D (8 bases). CDR1 is LGHNT and CDR2 is FRNRAP in the germline V gene. Between the trimmed V and J ends, which lost 0 bases and 0 bases, there was a span of 12 bases. This CDR3 region has 17 residues. For the CDR3, the DNA is TGTGCTAGTGGTTTGGTACAGGGGGGGATAGCCAAAAACATTCAGTACTTC. Residues: CASGLVQGGIAKNIQYF.

In its sample, this clonotype was seen a few times. V and J are TRBV28 and TRBJ1-2; TRBD1 agrees at 7 bases. Trimming at V came to 5 bases and at J to 0 bases, leaving 6 bases not matched to a gene. The CDR3 contains 15 residues. CDR1 is MDHEN, CDR2 SYDVKM, per germline. The CDR3 protein is CASSVGTEPNYGYTF. CDR3 DNA: TGTGCCAGCAGTGTCGGGACAGAACCTAACTATGGCTACACCTTC.

This clonotype was observed a few times. The rearrangement links TRBV5-1 to TRBJ1-2, with D uncertain. V was pared by 3 bases and J by 8 bases, with 17 bases between. The CDR3 is made up of 14 amino acids. The germline V gene has CDR1 SGHRS and CDR2 YFSETQ. The CDR3 DNA reads TGCGCCAGCAGCTCTCAGACTGAGTCGGGGGGCTACACCTTC. Its protein product is CASSSQTESGGYTF.

This chain joins TRBV5-6 and TRBJ1-1, with a possible D match to TRBD1 (6 bases). Germline V CDR1 and CDR2: SGHDT, YYEEEE. There are 15 residues in the CDR3. Trimming stripped 0 bases from V and 5 bases from J, with 14 bases between. This chain's CDR3 is CASSLAGGGLTEAFF. In DNA form, the CDR3 reads TGTGCCAGCAGCTTGGCCGGGGGGGGCTTGACTGAAGCTTTCTTT.

This clonotype came up a few times. This chain uses TRBV5-1 with TRBJ2-1; 8 nucleotides align to TRBD1. Germline lookup yields CDR1 SGHRS and CDR2 YFSETQ. The CDR3 loop spans 16 amino acids. V shed 2 bases and J 6 bases; nucleotides not matched to a gene: 10. The CDR3 region is CASSFLRDRNINEQFF. The CDR3 nucleotides are TGCGCCAGCAGCTTCCTCCGGGACAGGAATATCAATGAGCAGTTCTTC.

This chain connects TRBV20-1 to TRBJ1-6; D is uncertain. Trimming removed 1 base at V and 7 bases at J, with 8 bases between. Germline CDR1 DFQATT, CDR2 SNEGSKA (reference sequence). The length of the CDR3 is 13 residues. For the CDR3, the DNA is TGCAGTGCTAGAGTGGCAGAAAATTCACCCCTCCACTTT. Amino acid sequence: CSARVAENSPLHF.

The chain combines TRBV5-1 with TRBJ2-4; 8 bases line up with TRBD1. The assigned J gene may be wrong: the sequence end matches TRBJ2-7 better. Germline loops: CDR1 SGHRS, CDR2 YFSETQ. CDR3 length: 19 amino acids. The CDR3 region is CASSLAFVGQALPSYEQYF. DNA of the CDR3: TGCGCCAGCAGCTTGGCCTTTGTGGGACAGGCCTTACCATCCTACGAGCAGTACTTC.

The rearrangement joins TRBV5-1 to TRBJ2-3; 9 bases line up with TRBD2. Trimming took 3 bases from V and 2 from J; bases not matched to a gene: 10. The CDR3 spans 17 residues. Germline V gene data show CDR1 as SGHRS and CDR2 as YFSETQ. The CDR3 reads CASSWDFSGRNTDTQYF. CDR3 DNA sequence: TGCGCCAGCAGCTGGGACTTTAGCGGGAGAAACACAGATACGCAGTATTTT.

This clonotype was detected many times. V usage is TRBV6-6 and J usage is TRBJ2-5; possible D gene TRBD1, 6 bases. The V gene lost 11 bases and the J gene lost 5 bases, with 21 bases spanning the gap. Germline CDR1 is MNHNY and CDR2 is SVGAGI (reference sequence). The CDR3 consists of 14 residues. In nucleotides, the CDR3 is TGTGCCGGAACTTCAACAGGGTCCGGGGAGACCCAGTACTTC. Residues: CAGTSTGSGETQYF.

This clonotype was picked up many times. The chain recombines TRBV6-6 with TRBJ2-3; D uncertain. Trimming shortened V by 0 bases and J by 4 bases, and 8 bases separated the two germline ends. This CDR3 is built from 14 residues. The germline V gene encodes CDR1 MNHNY and CDR2 SVGAGI (reference sequence). The CDR3 nucleotides are TGTGCCAGCAGTTACTCGGTTTGGGCAGATACGCAGTATTTT. The encoded protein is CASSYSVWADTQYF.